Below, 27 T cell receptor beta chains from the same sample are listed, as sequenced in a study of blood T cell repertoires in COVID-19 (dated by TCRdb to 2020 to 2022). The method behind the library was the immunoSEQ multiplex PCR assay. As stored in TCRdb, this immuneACCESS dataset retains in-frame rearrangements with V and J assigned. A fraction of the clones does not appear; measured against another copy, unresolved V genes explain less than half of the discrepancy, and the remainder lacks a known reason. Counted in this sample were about 220,000 clones; approximately 84% of them appeared once. Of the sample, roughly 3% falls within the top ten clones. The sample consisted of peripheral blood. Receptors originate from a young woman who had recovered from COVID-19.

The genes are TRBV5-6 and TRBJ1-2, with D unresolved. CDR1 is SGHDT, CDR2 YYEEEE, per germline. V dropped 3 bases and J dropped 4 bases, with 7 bases sitting between them. This CDR3 has 12 amino acids. The CDR3 spells CASSSEFYGYTF. The CDR3 DNA sequence: TGTGCCAGCAGCTCGGAGTTCTATGGCTACACCTTC.

This clone came up a few times. J is TRBJ1-1 and V is TRBV4-1; D is possibly TRBD1 (6 bases). V shed 0 bases and J shed 10 bases, with 24 bases lying between them. This CDR3 is 17 amino acids long. Germline V gives CDR1 MGHRA, CDR2 YSYEKL. CDR3 loop: CASSQDPRVRGARGAFF. The CDR3 nucleotides read TGCGCCAGCAGCCAAGATCCCCGGGTGCGGGGGGCGCGGGGAGCTTTCTTT.

The J gene is TRBJ1-3, the V gene TRBV6-6; TRBD1 is a possible D gene (5 bases). Trimming took 7 bases from V and 4 from J, leaving 14 bases between them. The CDR3 loop spans 14 amino acids. The V gene's germline CDR1 is MNHNY and CDR2 SVGAGI (reference sequence). CDR3 in DNA: TGTGCCAGCACCCTTAAGACAGAAGGAAACACCATATATTTT. Encoded protein: CASTLKTEGNTIYF.

V usage is TRBV3-1 (or the pseudogene TRBV3-2) and J usage is TRBJ1-4; D perhaps matches TRBD1 (5 bases). The length of the CDR3 is 17 residues. Between the trimmed V and J ends, which lost 0 bases and 8 bases, there was a span of 19 bases. Germline CDR1 and CDR2: LGHDT and YNNKEL (reference sequence). CDR3 residues: CASSQDPMGREGEKLFF. The CDR3 DNA is TGTGCCAGCAGCCAAGATCCAATGGGCAGGGAAGGGGAAAAACTGTTTTTT.

In this sample, this clone turned up a few times. The V and J genes are TRBV7-3 and TRBJ1-2; possibly TRBD1 for D (6 bases). Between the trimmed V and J ends, which lost 5 bases and 8 bases, there was a span of 30 bases. The V gene's germline CDR1 is SGHTA and CDR2 FQGTGA. This CDR3 is 18 amino acids long. The CDR3 is CASSPTTGDLQGRGGYTF. For the CDR3, the DNA is TGTGCCAGCAGCCCCACGACTGGGGATTTACAGGGTAGAGGCGGCTACACCTTC.

The chain couples TRBV19 to TRBJ1-5; D call uncertain. V was shortened by 6 bases and J by 4 bases, with 13 bases between the two germline ends. The germline V gene encodes CDR1 LNHDA and CDR2 SQIVND (reference sequence). The CDR3 consists of 14 residues. The chain's CDR3 is CASSGGPRNQPQHF. CDR3 in DNA: TGTGCCAGTAGCGGTGGGCCGCGAAATCAGCCCCAGCATTTT.

Written as DNA, the CDR3 is TGTGCCAGCAGCTTAGCGCCAGCCTACGAGCAGTACTTC. This encodes CASSLAPAYEQYF. The rearrangement joins TRBV7-6 to TRBJ2-7; D remains unclear. Germline loops: CDR1 SGHVS, CDR2 FNYEAQ. CDR3 size: 13 residues. V lost 0 bases and J lost 2, with 5 bases in between.

V and J are TRBV4-3 and TRBJ1-2; D is unresolved. The germline V and J ends were trimmed by 0 bases and 6 bases, with 14 bases remaining between them. Germline CDR1 and CDR2: LGHNA and YSLEER. This CDR3 spans 15 amino acids. The CDR3 DNA is TGCGCCAGCAGCCAAGATGGGCTTCTGCACCATGGCTACACCTTC. As protein: CASSQDGLLHHGYTF.

This clone was detected only once. The rearrangement joins TRBV27 to TRBJ1-6; D unclear. The CDR3 is 16 residues long. Germline CDR1 MNHEY, CDR2 SMNVEV (reference sequence). Deletions cut 6 bases from V and 0 bases from J, with 12 bases between. CDR3 sequence (DNA): TGTGCCAGCAGCCGCGTACTGAGCTCCTATAATTCACCCCTCCACTTT. The encoded protein is CASSRVLSSYNSPLHF.

This chain links TRBV6-5 with TRBJ2-4; possibly TRBD1 for D (6 bases). The CDR3 contains 14 residues. Germline CDR1 MNHEY, CDR2 SVGAGI. Deletions cut 7 bases from V and 1 base from J, with 11 bases between. CDR3 DNA: TGTGCCAGCACCCCAGACAGGGCCAAAAACATTCAGTACTTC. Protein product: CASTPDRAKNIQYF.

The gene calls are TRBV6-5 and TRBJ1-2, with TRBD1 matching over 9 bases. V lost 8 bases and J lost 6; bases outside the gene matches: 13. Per germline, CDR1 MNHEY and CDR2 SVGAGI. The CDR3 length is 15 residues. The chain's CDR3 is CASWDHYRGLNGYTF. Written as DNA, the CDR3 is TGTGCCAGCTGGGATCACTACAGGGGGCTAAATGGCTACACCTTC.

The chain joins TRBV6-6 to TRBJ2-2; a possible D gene is TRBD1 (6 bases). The CDR3 runs 20 residues. With 5 bases removed from V and 4 bases from J, the gap between germline ends came to 29 bases. The germline CDR1 and CDR2 sequences are MNHNY and SVGAGI (reference sequence). The CDR3 nucleotides read TGTGCCAGCAGTCATTCCTCCCTATTAGCCAGGGGAGTGGGCACCGGGGAGCTGTTTTTT. Its protein product is CASSHSSLLARGVGTGELFF.

The chain employs TRBV18 and TRBJ2-7; 14 nucleotides line up with TRBD2. The CDR3 runs to 16 residues. Germline V CDR1 and CDR2: KGHSH, LQKENI. The trim removed 2 bases at V and 5 bases at J, leaving 5 bases unmatched. CDR3 sequence: CASSPMKGLAGDEQYF. The CDR3 nucleotides are TGTGCCAGCTCACCAATGAAGGGACTAGCGGGGGACGAGCAGTACTTC.

V and J are TRBV4-2 and TRBJ1-1; TRBD1 aligns across 9 bases. Germline trimming cut 1 base from V and 5 bases from J; bases unmatched to any gene: 8. Germline lookup yields CDR1 LGHNA and CDR2 YNFKEQ. The CDR3 covers 16 residues. CDR3 sequence (DNA): TGTGCCAGCAGCCAAGGGACAGGGGCAGGGAGGACTGAAGCTTTCTTT. Translating it yields CASSQGTGAGRTEAFF.

The chain is built from TRBV7-2 and TRBJ1-5, with 7 bases identical to TRBD1. The CDR3 length is 15 residues. Trimming at V came to 5 bases and at J to 3 bases, leaving 7 bases not matched to a gene. Per the germline V gene, CDR1 is SGHTA and CDR2 is FQGNSA. The CDR3 reads CASSLDRAPNQPQHF. CDR3 in DNA: TGTGCCAGCAGCCTAGACAGGGCCCCCAATCAGCCCCAGCATTTT.

The rearrangement joins TRBV5-1 to TRBJ1-3; possible D gene TRBD1, 5 bases. The CDR3 covers 17 residues. V dropped 4 bases and J dropped 9 bases, with 26 bases sitting between them. The germline V gene encodes CDR1 SGHRS and CDR2 YFSETQ. CDR3 in DNA: TGCGCCAGCAGCAGAACGGACACCTCCGTCGGGTTCGCCACCATATATTTT. This sequence encodes CASSRTDTSVGFATIYF.

The chain joins TRBV24-1 to TRBJ2-6; 9 nucleotides line up with TRBD1. The V and J ends lost 1 base and 0 bases, in that order; junction bases with no gene match: 9. Germline lookup yields CDR1 KGHDR and CDR2 SFDVKD. The CDR3 length is 20 residues. The CDR3 here is CATSDFLRDRVSSGANVLTF. The CDR3 DNA reads as TGTGCCACCAGTGATTTTCTAAGGGACAGGGTAAGCTCTGGGGCCAACGTCCTGACTTTC.

This clone showed up just once. This chain links TRBV5-1 with TRBJ2-7; D may be TRBD1 (6 bases). This CDR3 spans 15 amino acids. V lost 1 base, J lost 6 bases, and 17 bases lay in between. Germline CDR1 and CDR2: SGHRS and YFSETQ. This CDR3 is CASSLPEQGPGEQYF. The CDR3 nucleotides are TGCGCCAGCAGCTTGCCCGAACAGGGTCCGGGCGAGCAGTACTTC. The whole variable domain, filled in from reference TRBV5-1 and TRBJ2-7, reads KAGVTQTPRYLIKTRGQQVTLSCSPISGHRSVSWYQQTPGQGLQFLFEYFSETQRNKGNFPGRFSGRQFSNSRSEMNVSTLELGDSALYLCASSLPEQGPGEQYFGPGTRLTVT.

This clone was picked up a small number of times. This chain connects TRBV7-9 to TRBJ2-7, with D maybe TRBD1 (5 bases). The ends were cut back, 2 bases at V and 3 bases at J, with 8 bases in the middle. There are 13 residues in the CDR3. From germline, CDR1 is SEHNR and CDR2 FQNEAQ (reference sequence). DNA for the CDR3: TGTGCCAGCAGCTTACAGGGTATCTACGAGCAGTACTTC. The encoded protein is CASSLQGIYEQYF.

This sequence joins TRBV5-4 and TRBJ2-3; tentatively, D is TRBD2 (5 bases). Trimming removed 0 bases at V and 6 bases at J, with 17 bases between. Germline values: CDR1 SGHNT, CDR2 YYREEE (reference sequence). The CDR3 sequence is 16 residues long. CDR3 bases: TGTGCCAGCAGCTTGGGTGCTAGCCCCGCGGCGGATACGCAGTATTTT. Translation: CASSLGASPAADTQYF. The full variable domain, with the rest looked up from reference TRBV5-4 and TRBJ2-3, is ETGVTQSPTHLIKTRGQQVTLRCSSQSGHNTVSWYQQALGQGPQFIFQYYREEENGRGNFPPRFSGLQFPNYSSELNVNALELDDSALYLCASSLGASPAADTQYFGPGTRLTVL.

Notes on this clone: Additional DNA sequences in this sample encode the identical CDR3. The chain has TRBV7-9 and TRBJ1-1, with unresolved D. Trimming removed 3 bases from V and 3 bases from J, with 11 bases in between. This CDR3 is built from 14 residues. Germline values: CDR1 SEHNR, CDR2 FQNEAQ (reference sequence). The CDR3 sequence is CASSLRDVDTEAFF. The CDR3 coding sequence is TGTGCCAGCAGCTTGAGGGATGTGGACACTGAAGCTTTCTTT.

The chain joins TRBV15 to TRBJ2-7; possibly TRBD1 for D (5 bases). Germline V gene data show CDR1 as LNHNV and CDR2 as YYDKDF (reference sequence). CDR3 length: 16 amino acids. With 0 bases removed from V and 0 bases from J, the gap between germline ends came to 12 bases. In nucleotides, the CDR3 is TGTGCCACCAGCAGAGATAGCATGGGGCTCTCCTACGAGCAGTACTTC. This codes for CATSRDSMGLSYEQYF.

The V gene is TRBV9, the J gene TRBJ2-3, with 7 bases identical to TRBD2. Trimming cost V 0 bases and J 0 bases; bases outside gene matches: 7. Germline V lookup: CDR1 SGDLS, CDR2 YYNGEE. The CDR3 consists of 17 residues. This chain's CDR3 is CASSVEPSGPSTDTQYF. CDR3 coding DNA: TGTGCCAGCAGCGTAGAGCCTAGCGGACCTAGCACAGATACGCAGTATTTT.

This clone was detected only once. This rearrangement joins TRBV24-1 to TRBJ2-7, with D perhaps TRBD1 (6 bases). The V gene's germline CDR1 is KGHDR and CDR2 SFDVKD. The CDR3 length is 15 residues. V was shortened by 2 bases and J by 9 bases, with 19 bases between the two germline ends. The CDR3 region is CATSDSRGPTAVQYF. Written as DNA, the CDR3 is TGTGCCACCAGTGATTCCAGGGGCCCGACTGCTGTGCAGTACTTC.

The sample holds one count of this clone. The rearrangement links TRBV5-1 to TRBJ1-2; a weak D match, TRBD1 (5 bases). Germline CDR1 and CDR2: SGHRS and YFSETQ. The CDR3 sequence is 12 residues long. Trimming shortened V by 2 bases and J by 8 bases, and 10 bases separated the two germline ends. Written as DNA, the CDR3 is TGCGCCAGCAGCTTCCGGGGGGAAGGCTACACCTTC. Encoded protein: CASSFRGEGYTF.

This chain joins TRBV2 and TRBJ1-5; 8 bases map to TRBD1. CDR3 length: 15 amino acids. Trimming took 4 bases from V and 6 from J; bases not matched to a gene: 8. CDR1 SNHLY and CDR2 FYNNEI come from the germline V gene. The CDR3 loop reads CASSGPRGQGQPQHF. CDR3 DNA sequence: TGTGCCAGCAGTGGCCCCAGGGGGCAGGGTCAGCCCCAGCATTTT. The full variable domain, rest sourced from reference TRBV2 and TRBJ1-5, is EPEVTQTPSHQVTQMGQEVILRCVPISNHLYFYWYRQILGQKVEFLVSFYNNEISEKSEIFDDQFSVERPDGSNFTLKIRSTKLEDSAMYFCASSGPRGQGQPQHFGDGTRLSIL.

This chain links TRBV29-1 with TRBJ1-1; D gene uncertain. V shed 1 base and J shed 0 bases, with 3 bases lying between them. The CDR3 totals 12 residues. CDR1 and CDR2 (germline): SQVTM, ANQGSEA. The CDR3 nucleotides are TGCAGCGTTGAAGCGTTGAACACTGAAGCTTTCTTT. This gives the protein CSVEALNTEAFF.